The 32 T cell receptor beta chains below come from one sample, sequenced in a study of PD-L1 blockade in urothelial cancer. The method was immunoSEQ multiplex PCR; TCRdb's version includes in-frame clones alone and lacks a portion of them. Among some 25,000 clones, 84% were seen once, and the ten largest hold roughly a tenth. This material consisted of PBMCs, taken around atezolizumab (anti-PD-L1) treatment. Receptor source: a man in his sixties or seventies with urothelial cancer.

The V and J genes are TRBV5-4 and TRBJ1-1; 8 nucleotides agree with TRBD1. Germline assignment: CDR1 SGHNT and CDR2 YYREEE (reference sequence). The J segment lost 5 bases and the V segment lost 4 bases, leaving 10 bases of the junction unmatched. The CDR3 spans 15 residues. The CDR3 here is CASSLPGGAGTEAFF. The CDR3 bases are TGTGCCAGCAGCCTTCCAGGGGGCGCGGGAACTGAAGCTTTCTTT.

The CDR3 spells CASRGGTDYEQYF. CDR3 nucleotides: TGTGCCAGCAGGGGAGGTACGGACTACGAGCAGTACTTC. This rearrangement joins TRBV2 to TRBJ2-7; TRBD2 might be the D (6 bases). This CDR3 region has 13 residues. Per the germline V gene, CDR1 is SNHLY and CDR2 is FYNNEI. The V and J ends lost 6 bases and 3 bases respectively, with 12 bases between them.

The V call is TRBV6-5, the J call TRBJ1-5; no firm D call. V gave up 5 bases and J gave up 3 bases, with 14 bases separating them. Germline V gene sequence: CDR1 MNHEY, CDR2 SVGAGI. The CDR3 loop spans 15 amino acids. This CDR3 reads CASSPSQQVNQPQHF. DNA for the CDR3: TGTGCCAGCAGTCCCTCTCAGCAGGTCAATCAGCCCCAGCATTTT.

The chain combines TRBV2 with TRBJ2-3; 7 nucleotides line up with TRBD2. CDR1 and CDR2 (germline): SNHLY, FYNNEI. The CDR3 consists of 16 residues. J gave up 4 bases and V 0 bases, and 7 bases lay outside the gene matches. CDR3 coding DNA: TGTGCCAGCAGTGAAGCGCGCGGGAGAGGGGCAGATACGCAGTATTTT. Residues: CASSEARGRGADTQYF. Supplemented by reference TRBV2 and TRBJ2-3, the full variable domain reads EPEVTQTPSHQVTQMGQEVILRCVPISNHLYFYWYRQILGQKVEFLVSFYNNEISEKSEIFDDQFSVERPDGSNFTLKIRSTKLEDSAMYFCASSEARGRGADTQYFGPGTRLTVL.

This rearrangement joins TRBV2 to TRBJ1-4; no clear D. The germline V and J ends were trimmed by 6 bases and 0 bases, with 17 bases remaining between them. CDR1 is SNHLY, CDR2 FYNNEI, per germline. The CDR3 extends over 17 amino acids. The CDR3 protein is CASRSHPTGATNEKLFF. The CDR3 nucleotides are TGTGCCAGCAGGTCCCACCCGACGGGTGCAACTAATGAAAAACTGTTTTTT.

This clone occurred a few times. CDR3 amino acids: CASSSRVAGGSGGNEQFF. CDR3 bases: TGCGCCAGCAGCTCCCGGGTAGCGGGAGGCTCCGGGGGCAATGAGCAGTTCTTC. The rearrangement joins TRBV5-1 to TRBJ2-1; TRBD2 matches 10 bases. CDR3 length: 18 residues. Per the germline V gene, CDR1 is SGHRS and CDR2 is YFSETQ. V was clipped by 3 bases and J by 6 bases; unmatched bases: 15.

This sequence joins TRBV18 and TRBJ1-5, with 8 positions matching TRBD1. The V gene's germline CDR1 is KGHSH and CDR2 LQKENI. V was pared by 3 bases and J by 4 bases, with 2 bases of the junction left unmatched. CDR3 length: 14 residues. DNA for the CDR3: TGTGCCAGCTCACCGACAGGGGAGAATCAGCCCCAGCATTTT. Translated: CASSPTGENQPQHF.

This clone has a handful of counts. The chain is built from TRBV28 and TRBJ1-5; 10 bases map to TRBD1. Germline trimming cut 3 bases from V and 7 bases from J; bases unmatched to any gene: 6. This CDR3 spans 15 amino acids. The germline V gene encodes CDR1 MDHEN and CDR2 SYDVKM. CDR3 nucleotide sequence: TGTGCCAGCAGTTTCCAGACAGGGGGCGGACAGCCCCAGCATTTT. Its protein product is CASSFQTGGGQPQHF.

The chain joins TRBV6-5 to TRBJ2-1, with 10 bases that match TRBD2. After removal of 4 bases from V and 4 bases from J, the junction contained 1 base not matched to a gene. The CDR3 contains 14 residues. CDR1 is MNHEY, CDR2 SVGAGI, per germline. The CDR3 bases are TGTGCCAGCAGTTCACTAGCGGGATACAATGAGCAGTTCTTC. This translates into CASSSLAGYNEQFF.

This chain connects TRBV11-3 to TRBJ2-5, with 7 bases lining up with TRBD1. The germline V gene encodes CDR1 SGHNT and CDR2 YENEEA. The CDR3 is 13 amino acids. Trimming took 4 bases from V and 3 from J; bases not matched to a gene: 2. As DNA, the CDR3 is TGTGCCAGCAGCTCTGGACAGGAAGAGACCCAGTACTTC. Protein: CASSSGQEETQYF.

The chain employs TRBV19 and TRBJ1-2, with 9 bases aligning to TRBD1. There are 16 residues in the CDR3. Losses at the gene ends were 5 bases for V and 3 bases for J; bases not matched to a gene: 10. Per germline, CDR1 LNHDA and CDR2 SQIVND (reference sequence). The CDR3 DNA sequence: TGTGCCAGTAGTCCCCTACCGGGACAGGGCGACTATGGCTACACCTTC. Its translation: CASSPLPGQGDYGYTF.

This clone turned up a few times. The chain has TRBV4-1 and TRBJ1-1, with a tentative D call TRBD1 (6 bases). The CDR3 spans 16 residues. The germline gives CDR1 MGHRA, CDR2 YSYEKL. V was clipped by 0 bases and J by 3 bases, with 14 bases between them. In DNA form, the CDR3 reads TGCGCCAGCAGCCAAGAGGCAGGGGCCTCCTACACTGAAGCTTTCTTT. Amino acid sequence: CASSQEAGASYTEAFF.

This chain connects TRBV19 to TRBJ2-3; a weak D match, TRBD1 (5 bases). The CDR3 has 13 residues. V was cut by 5 bases and J by 4 bases, with 10 bases left in between. The germline V gene has CDR1 LNHDA and CDR2 SQIVND (reference sequence). This CDR3 is CASSLTASDTQYF. The CDR3 DNA follows: TGTGCCAGTAGTCTGACAGCGTCAGATACGCAGTATTTT.

This clone has just one count. The V gene is TRBV27, the J gene TRBJ1-1; tentative D call: TRBD1 (5 bases). The CDR3 covers 14 residues. Germline CDR1 MNHEY, CDR2 SMNVEV (reference sequence). V was pared by 5 bases and J by 1 base, with 11 bases between. CDR3: CASSIRGGNTEAFF. CDR3 in DNA: TGTGCCAGCAGTATTCGGGGGGGGAACACTGAAGCTTTCTTT.

This clone is a singleton in its sample. The chain couples TRBV27 to TRBJ2-5; 10 bases align to TRBD1. V lost 6 bases and J lost 5; bases outside the gene matches: 12. Germline assignment: CDR1 MNHEY and CDR2 SMNVEV (reference sequence). The CDR3 is made up of 16 amino acids. Here the CDR3 DNA reads TGTGCCAGCAGCCACATTATCGGGACAGGGGACGAGACCCAGTACTTC. This encodes CASSHIIGTGDETQYF.

Here the CDR3 DNA reads TGTGCCAGCAGTGAGGACAGCCCGAGCTCCTACAATGAGCAGTTCTTC. Translation: CASSEDSPSSYNEQFF. The chain carries TRBV2 and TRBJ2-1; D may be TRBD1 (6 bases). The CDR3 is 16 residues long. Trimming cost V 3 bases and J 0 bases, with 12 bases left between them. Germline CDR1 SNHLY, CDR2 FYNNEI.

This clone was detected only a few times. V is TRBV28 and J is TRBJ1-5; D is unclear. Germline V gene sequence: CDR1 MDHEN, CDR2 SYDVKM. The length of the CDR3 is 11 residues. Trimming stripped 7 bases from V and 5 bases from J, with 6 bases between. CDR3 region: CASMEHQPQHF. The DNA of the CDR3 is TGTGCCAGCATGGAGCATCAGCCCCAGCATTTT.

The chain recombines TRBV28 with TRBJ1-4; 7 nucleotides align to TRBD1. Germline V gives CDR1 MDHEN, CDR2 SYDVKM. The trim removed 5 bases at V and 5 bases at J, leaving 11 bases unmatched. The CDR3 runs 16 residues. The CDR3 nucleotides are TGTGCCAGCAGTCCACCCACAGGGGCGAAGAATGAAAAACTGTTTTTT. Protein sequence: CASSPPTGAKNEKLFF.

The chain is built from TRBV29-1 and TRBJ1-2, with a tentative D call TRBD1 (6 bases). Germline CDR1 SQVTM, CDR2 ANQGSEA. This CDR3 spans 11 amino acids. CDR3 nucleotides: TGCAGTGATGGACAGCCCTATGGCTACACCTTC. It codes for CSDGQPYGYTF.

This rearrangement joins TRBV30 to TRBJ2-3, with D maybe TRBD2 (6 bases). The germline gives CDR1 GTSNPN, CDR2 SVGIG (reference sequence). Trimming took off 0 bases at V and 4 bases at J, with 11 bases between the two ends. This CDR3 has 14 amino acids. CDR3: CAWSVLTGADTQYF. Here the CDR3 DNA reads TGTGCCTGGAGTGTACTGACGGGAGCAGATACGCAGTATTTT.

The genes are TRBV19 and TRBJ2-7; 7 bases line up with TRBD2. Trimming at V came to 3 bases and at J to 2 bases, leaving 4 bases not matched to a gene. The CDR3 is 14 amino acids. CDR1 LNHDA and CDR2 SQIVND come from the germline V gene (reference sequence). The CDR3 here is CASSIQRGAYEQYF. In DNA form, the CDR3 reads TGTGCCAGTAGTATCCAGCGGGGAGCCTACGAGCAGTACTTC.

The V call is TRBV6-6, the J call TRBJ2-7; possible D gene TRBD2, 6 bases. V lost 6 bases and J 4 bases, leaving 16 bases between the germline ends. The CDR3 spans 14 residues. Germline V lookup: CDR1 MNHNY, CDR2 SVGAGI (reference sequence). The CDR3 is CASSPSSAPYEQYF. The CDR3 DNA sequence: TGTGCCAGCAGCCCCTCTAGCGCTCCTTACGAGCAGTACTTC.

This clone was detected a few times. The V and J genes are TRBV2 and TRBJ1-2; D ambiguous. V lost 2 bases and J lost 2, with 6 bases in between. Germline V CDR1 and CDR2: SNHLY, FYNNEI. The CDR3 is 13 residues long. CDR3 in DNA: TGTGCCAGCAGTGAAACGGAGAACTATGGCTACACCTTC. Its protein is CASSETENYGYTF.

V usage is TRBV28 and J usage is TRBJ2-3; 9 bases line up with TRBD1. With V trimmed by 8 bases and J by 2 bases, 5 bases remained unmatched. From germline, CDR1 is MDHEN and CDR2 SYDVKM. The CDR3 consists of 14 residues. The CDR3 is CASWDRANTDTQYF. CDR3 sequence (DNA): TGTGCCAGCTGGGACAGGGCGAACACAGATACGCAGTATTTT. Looking up the rest from reference TRBV28 and TRBJ2-3 gives the full variable domain: DVKVTQSSRYLVKRTGEKVFLECVQDMDHENMFWYRQDPGLGLRLIYFSYDVKMKEKGDIPEGYSVSREKKERFSLILESASTNQTSMYLCASWDRANTDTQYFGPGTRLTVL.

The chain employs TRBV9 and TRBJ1-1; D unresolved. CDR1 is SGDLS, CDR2 YYNGEE, per germline. There are 13 residues in the CDR3. V dropped 0 bases and J dropped 5 bases, with 8 bases sitting between them. CDR3 amino acids: CASSVALRTEAFF. In nucleotides, the CDR3 is TGTGCCAGCAGCGTAGCTCTTCGGACTGAAGCTTTCTTT.

This chain connects TRBV13 to TRBJ2-7, with 7 bases lining up with TRBD1. Germline CDR1 PRHDT, CDR2 FYEKMQ (reference sequence). The CDR3 consists of 14 residues. V shed 5 bases and J 3 bases; nucleotides not matched to a gene: 7. For the CDR3, the DNA is TGTGCCAGCAGCCCCACAGACAGGGTCTACGAGCAGTACTTC. This sequence encodes CASSPTDRVYEQYF.

J is TRBJ1-2 and V is TRBV5-1, with TRBD1 identical over 8 bases. The CDR3 consists of 14 residues. V was pared by 5 bases and J by 4 bases, with 7 bases of the junction left unmatched. CDR1 is SGHRS, CDR2 YFSETQ, per germline. CDR3 DNA sequence: TGCGCCAGCAGAGGACAGGGCATTAGCTATGGCTACACCTTC. It translates to CASRGQGISYGYTF.

The V and J genes are TRBV2 and TRBJ2-3, with a weak D call TRBD1 (6 bases). V was clipped by 6 bases and J by 4 bases, with 20 bases between them. The CDR3 totals 16 residues. The germline V gene has CDR1 SNHLY and CDR2 FYNNEI. The CDR3 region has the DNA TGTGCCAGCAGCTCAGGGCCCAGGGGCGGGCCAGATACGCAGTATTTT. This translates into CASSSGPRGGPDTQYF.

The V gene is TRBV27, the J gene TRBJ2-1; 8 bases are shared with TRBD2. Trimming at V came to 5 bases and at J to 8 bases, leaving 11 bases not matched to a gene. CDR3 length equals 15 residues. In germline, CDR1 is MNHEY, CDR2 SMNVEV (reference sequence). CDR3 nucleotide sequence: TGTGCCAGCAGTCCACTAGCGGTAAATCGCGATGAGCAGTTCTTC. Amino acids: CASSPLAVNRDEQFF.

This clone was picked up one time. This sequence joins TRBV2 and TRBJ1-5, with D unclear. The germline V and J ends were trimmed by 6 bases and 5 bases, with 14 bases remaining between them. CDR1 is SNHLY, CDR2 FYNNEI, per germline. This CDR3 contains 14 residues. In DNA, the CDR3 is TGTGCCAGCAGAGAAAAGACGGGGTATCAGCCCCAGCATTTT. Amino acid sequence: CASREKTGYQPQHF.

A single count supports this clone. The chain combines TRBV2 with TRBJ2-7; a possible D gene is TRBD2 (5 bases). Trimming left V 0 bases short and J 12 bases short, with 15 bases between. There are 13 residues in the CDR3. Germline values: CDR1 SNHLY, CDR2 FYNNEI. The CDR3 here is CASSEASGGNRYF. The CDR3 DNA sequence: TGTGCCAGCAGTGAAGCATCCGGAGGTAATCGGTACTTC.

CDR3 nucleotides: TGTGCCAGCAGCACGGACAGGGGGCAGAACACTGAAGCTTTCTTT. Translated: CASSTDRGQNTEAFF. The rearrangement uses TRBV5-4 and TRBJ1-1; TRBD1 matches 11 bases. The CDR3 covers 15 residues. Per germline, CDR1 SGHNT and CDR2 YYREEE (reference sequence). With 4 bases clipped from V and 1 base from J, the junction kept 3 bases outside the gene matches.